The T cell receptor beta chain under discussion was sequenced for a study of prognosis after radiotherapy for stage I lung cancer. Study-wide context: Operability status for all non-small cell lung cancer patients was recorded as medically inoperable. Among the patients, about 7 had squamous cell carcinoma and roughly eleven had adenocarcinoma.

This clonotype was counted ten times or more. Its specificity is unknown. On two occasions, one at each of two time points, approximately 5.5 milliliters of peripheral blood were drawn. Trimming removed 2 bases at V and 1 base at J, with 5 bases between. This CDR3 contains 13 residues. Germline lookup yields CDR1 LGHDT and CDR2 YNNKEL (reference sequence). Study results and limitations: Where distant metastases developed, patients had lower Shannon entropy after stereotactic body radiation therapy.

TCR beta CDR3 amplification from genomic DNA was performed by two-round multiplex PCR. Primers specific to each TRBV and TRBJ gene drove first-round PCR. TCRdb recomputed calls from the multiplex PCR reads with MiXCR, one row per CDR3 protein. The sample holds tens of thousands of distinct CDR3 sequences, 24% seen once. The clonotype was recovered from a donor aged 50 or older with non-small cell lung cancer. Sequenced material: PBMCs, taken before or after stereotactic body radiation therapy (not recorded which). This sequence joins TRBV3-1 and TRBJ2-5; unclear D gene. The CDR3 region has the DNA TGTGCCAGCAGCCAATCAATCCAAGAGACCCAGTACTTC. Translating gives CASSQSIQETQYF.